This T cell receptor beta chain is from a study of cytomegalovirus exposure and HLA in healthy donors. PCR primers comprised 60 Vbeta and 13 Jbeta primers. Produced via immunoSEQ multiplex PCR; TCRdb's table is partial and in-frame only. The repertoire consists of 140,000 or so clones, with about 74% occurring once and the leading ten covering about 2%. This clone was observed a few times. V lost 6 bases and J 4 bases, leaving 16 bases between the germline ends. The CDR3 has 15 residues. Germline values: CDR1 MNHNY, CDR2 SVGAGI (reference sequence). The sequencing sample was made of PBMCs. This chain connects TRBV6-6 to TRBJ2-1; perhaps TRBD2 as D (6 bases). This clonotype was obtained from a woman aged 40 to 50 in good health and CMV-seronegative. As DNA, the CDR3 is TGTGCCAGCAGCCCGACTAGTTCTAAGTACAATGAGCAGTTCTTC. Its translation: CASSPTSSKYNEQFF.